This section outlines one TCR beta chain sequence together with its context. This record comes from a study of monozygotic twins with inflammatory bowel disease. Looked up from germline, CDR1 is SGHTA and CDR2 is FQGNSA. The CDR3 is 15 amino acids. Eight distinct reactions (per sample) were used to make the cDNA. Each CDR3 protein gets one entry in TCRdb, which reprocessed the 5' RACE reads and gives no DNA. The repertoire shows fewer than 450,000 distinct CDR3 sequences; the top ten hold approximately 2.8%. The V and J genes are TRBV7-2 and TRBJ2-1. The receptor was derived from a human donor with ulcerative colitis or Crohn's disease, or a healthy co-twin of an affected twin (not recorded which). Sequences were obtained from blood. The CDR3 protein is CASSTQIGSYNEQFF.